The 5 T cell receptor beta chains below come from one sample, sequenced in a study of shared clonotypes between healthy human individuals. Sequencing was performed with immunoSEQ multiplex PCR; in TCRdb, only in-frame clones are kept and a portion is missing. Among over a million clones listed, around three quarters were seen once. Material: memory CD4+ T cells from PBMCs. Subset meaning: CD45RA-negative fraction. All receptors derive from a man in his late teens or twenties in good health. Some clones in this sample may be carry-over from other donors' samples.

The chain employs TRBV11-2 and TRBJ2-2; D remains ambiguous. CDR3 length: 13 residues. CDR1 is SGHAT and CDR2 is FQNNGV in the germline V gene. V dropped 3 bases and J dropped 6 bases, with 8 bases sitting between them. The CDR3 here is CASSFSEAGELFF. The CDR3 region has the DNA TGTGCCAGCAGCTTTAGTGAGGCCGGGGAGCTGTTTTTT.

The chain is built from TRBV18 and TRBJ2-7, with 7 bases that match TRBD1. Germline trimming cut 6 bases from V and 0 bases from J; bases unmatched to any gene: 11. From germline, CDR1 is KGHSH and CDR2 LQKENI. The length of the CDR3 is 16 residues. This CDR3 is CASSPGQAALSYEQYF. The CDR3 nucleotides read TGTGCCAGCTCCCCTGGACAGGCTGCACTCTCCTACGAGCAGTACTTC.

The chain uses TRBV10-3 and TRBJ2-3, with 11 bases lining up with TRBD2. CDR3 size: 15 residues. The germline gives CDR1 ENHRY, CDR2 SYGVKD. Trimming took 6 bases from V and 4 from J; bases not matched to a gene: 6. Here the CDR3 reads CAIRDSGRAADTQYF. The CDR3 nucleotides are TGTGCCATCAGGGATAGCGGGAGGGCCGCAGATACGCAGTATTTT.

This clone has a single count. V and J are TRBV29-1 and TRBJ2-2; TRBD2 aligns across 13 bases. Trimming at V came to 6 bases and at J to 2 bases, leaving 9 bases not matched to a gene. The CDR3 runs to 17 residues. Germline CDR1 is SQVTM and CDR2 is ANQGSEA. The CDR3 spells CSVHGTSGTVNTGELFF. CDR3 bases: TGCAGCGTCCACGGGACTAGCGGGACGGTAAACACCGGGGAGCTGTTTTTT.

The V call is TRBV7-2, the J call TRBJ2-5, with a weak D call TRBD2 (6 bases). CDR3 length equals 11 residues. Germline V gives CDR1 SGHTA, CDR2 FQGNSA. V lost 5 bases to trimming and J lost 7 bases, with 8 bases between them. The CDR3 reads CASSPGGTQYF. The DNA for the CDR3 is TGTGCCAGCAGCCCCGGGGGGACCCAGTACTTC.